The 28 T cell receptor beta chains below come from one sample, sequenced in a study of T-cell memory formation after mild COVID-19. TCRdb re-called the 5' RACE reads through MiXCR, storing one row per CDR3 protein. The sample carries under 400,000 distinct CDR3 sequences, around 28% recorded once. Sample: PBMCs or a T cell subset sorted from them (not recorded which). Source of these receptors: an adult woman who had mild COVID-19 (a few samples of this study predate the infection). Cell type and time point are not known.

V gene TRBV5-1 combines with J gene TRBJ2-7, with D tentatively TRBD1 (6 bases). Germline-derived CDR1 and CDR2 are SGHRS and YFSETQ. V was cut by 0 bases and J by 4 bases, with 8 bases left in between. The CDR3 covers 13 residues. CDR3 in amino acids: CASSLATGYEQYF. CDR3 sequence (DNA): TGCGCCAGCAGCTTGGCGACAGGATACGAGCAGTACTTC.

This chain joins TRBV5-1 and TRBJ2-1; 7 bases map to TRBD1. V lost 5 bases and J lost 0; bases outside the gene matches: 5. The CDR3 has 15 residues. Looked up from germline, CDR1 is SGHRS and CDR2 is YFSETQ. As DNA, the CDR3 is TGCGCCAGCAGACAGGGACAGAACTCCTACAATGAGCAGTTCTTC. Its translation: CASRQGQNSYNEQFF.

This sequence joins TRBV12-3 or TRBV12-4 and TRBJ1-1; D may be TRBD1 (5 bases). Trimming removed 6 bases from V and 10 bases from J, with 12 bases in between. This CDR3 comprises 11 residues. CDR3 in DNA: TGTGCCAGCAGAGTGGGGGTACGAGCTTTCTTT. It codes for CASRVGVRAFF.

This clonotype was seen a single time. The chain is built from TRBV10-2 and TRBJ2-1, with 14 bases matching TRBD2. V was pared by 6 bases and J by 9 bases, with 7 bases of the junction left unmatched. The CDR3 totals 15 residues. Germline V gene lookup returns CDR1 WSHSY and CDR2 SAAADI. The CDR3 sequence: CASRGGLAGEAEQFF. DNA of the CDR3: TGCGCCAGCAGAGGGGGACTAGCGGGAGAGGCTGAGCAGTTCTTC.

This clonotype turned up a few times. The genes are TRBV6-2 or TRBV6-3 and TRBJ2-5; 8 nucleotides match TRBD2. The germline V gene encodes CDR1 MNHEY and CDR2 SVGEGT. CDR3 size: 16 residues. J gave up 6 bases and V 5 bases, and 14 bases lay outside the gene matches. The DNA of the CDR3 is TGTGCCAGCAGTCGTTATGGTCTAGCGGGTAGACAGACCCAGTACTTC. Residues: CASSRYGLAGRQTQYF.

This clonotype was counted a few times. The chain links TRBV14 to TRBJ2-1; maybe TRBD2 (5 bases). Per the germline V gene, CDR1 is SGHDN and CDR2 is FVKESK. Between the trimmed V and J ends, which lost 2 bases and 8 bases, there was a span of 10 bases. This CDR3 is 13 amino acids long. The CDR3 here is CASSQSVRDEQFF. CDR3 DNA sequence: TGTGCCAGCAGCCAAAGCGTGAGGGATGAGCAGTTCTTC.

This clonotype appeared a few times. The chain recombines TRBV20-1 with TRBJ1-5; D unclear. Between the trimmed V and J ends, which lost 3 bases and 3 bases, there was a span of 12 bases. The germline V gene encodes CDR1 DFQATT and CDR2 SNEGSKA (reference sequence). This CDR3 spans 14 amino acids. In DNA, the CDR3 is TGCAGTGCTAGCTGGACTGTTTCCAATCAGCCCCAGCATTTT. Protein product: CSASWTVSNQPQHF.

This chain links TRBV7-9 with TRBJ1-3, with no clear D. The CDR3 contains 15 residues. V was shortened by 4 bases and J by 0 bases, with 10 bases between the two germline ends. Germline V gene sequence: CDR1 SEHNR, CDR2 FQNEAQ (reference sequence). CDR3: CASSSIDFSGNTIYF. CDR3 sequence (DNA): TGTGCCAGCAGCTCCATAGACTTCTCTGGAAACACCATATATTTT.

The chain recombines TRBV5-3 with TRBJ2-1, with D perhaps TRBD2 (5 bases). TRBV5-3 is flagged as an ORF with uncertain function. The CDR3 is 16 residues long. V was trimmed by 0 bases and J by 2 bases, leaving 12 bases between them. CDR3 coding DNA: TGTGCCAGAAGCTTGGTTGTTGCGACTACCTACAATGAGCAGTTCTTC. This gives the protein CARSLVVATTYNEQFF.

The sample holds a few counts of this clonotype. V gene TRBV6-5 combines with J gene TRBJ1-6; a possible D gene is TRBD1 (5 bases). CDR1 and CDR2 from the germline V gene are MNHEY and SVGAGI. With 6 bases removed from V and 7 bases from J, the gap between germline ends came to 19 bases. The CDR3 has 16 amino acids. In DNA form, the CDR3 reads TGTGCCAGCAGCCCCCAGGGACTCGTTCCGAATTCACCCCTCCACTTT. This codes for CASSPQGLVPNSPLHF.

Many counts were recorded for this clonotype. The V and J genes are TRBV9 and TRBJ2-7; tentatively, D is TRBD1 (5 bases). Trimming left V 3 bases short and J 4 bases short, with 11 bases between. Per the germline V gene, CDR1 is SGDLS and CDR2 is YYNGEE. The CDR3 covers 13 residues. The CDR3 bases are TGTGCCAGCAGCGCCAATTCAGGGTACGAGCAGTACTTC. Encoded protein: CASSANSGYEQYF.

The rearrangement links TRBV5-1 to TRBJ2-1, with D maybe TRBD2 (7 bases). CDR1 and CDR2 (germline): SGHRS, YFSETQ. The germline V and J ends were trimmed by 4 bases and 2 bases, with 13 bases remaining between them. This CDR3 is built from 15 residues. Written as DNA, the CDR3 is TGCGCCAGCAGCCCACGGGGGGCCACCTACAATGAGCAGTTCTTC. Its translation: CASSPRGATYNEQFF.

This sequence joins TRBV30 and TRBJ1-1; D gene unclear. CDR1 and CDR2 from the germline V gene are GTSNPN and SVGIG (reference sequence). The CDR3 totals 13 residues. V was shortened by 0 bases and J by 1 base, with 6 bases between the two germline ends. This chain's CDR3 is CAWSVGGNTEAFF. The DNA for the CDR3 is TGTGCCTGGAGTGTCGGTGGGAACACTGAAGCTTTCTTT.

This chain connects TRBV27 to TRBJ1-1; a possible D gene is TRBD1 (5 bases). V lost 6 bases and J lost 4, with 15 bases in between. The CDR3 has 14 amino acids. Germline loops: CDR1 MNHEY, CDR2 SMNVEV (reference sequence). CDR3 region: CASSLGGEVTEAFF. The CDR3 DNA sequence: TGTGCCAGCAGCCTTGGAGGGGAAGTCACTGAAGCTTTCTTT.

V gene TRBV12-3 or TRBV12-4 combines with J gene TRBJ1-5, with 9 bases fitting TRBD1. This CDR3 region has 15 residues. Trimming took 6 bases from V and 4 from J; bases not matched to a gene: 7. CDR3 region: CASSPTGGRNQPQHF. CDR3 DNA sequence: TGTGCCAGCAGCCCGACAGGGGGAAGGAATCAGCCCCAGCATTTT.

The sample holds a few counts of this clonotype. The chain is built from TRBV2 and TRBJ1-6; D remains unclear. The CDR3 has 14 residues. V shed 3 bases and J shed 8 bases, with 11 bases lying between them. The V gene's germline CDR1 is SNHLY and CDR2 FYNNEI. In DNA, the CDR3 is TGTGCCAGCAGTGACCCCAGGTTAGATTCACCCCTCCACTTT. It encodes CASSDPRLDSPLHF. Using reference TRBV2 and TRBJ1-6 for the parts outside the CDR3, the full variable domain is EPEVTQTPSHQVTQMGQEVILRCVPISNHLYFYWYRQILGQKVEFLVSFYNNEISEKSEIFDDQFSVERPDGSNFTLKIRSTKLEDSAMYFCASSDPRLDSPLHFGNGTRLTVT.

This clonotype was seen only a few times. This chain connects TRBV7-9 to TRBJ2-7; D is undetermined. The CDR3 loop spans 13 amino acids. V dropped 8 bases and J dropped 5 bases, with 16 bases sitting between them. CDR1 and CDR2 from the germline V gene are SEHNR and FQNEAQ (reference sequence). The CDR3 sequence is CASGLEHGHEQYF. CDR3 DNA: TGTGCCAGCGGATTAGAACACGGCCACGAGCAGTACTTC.

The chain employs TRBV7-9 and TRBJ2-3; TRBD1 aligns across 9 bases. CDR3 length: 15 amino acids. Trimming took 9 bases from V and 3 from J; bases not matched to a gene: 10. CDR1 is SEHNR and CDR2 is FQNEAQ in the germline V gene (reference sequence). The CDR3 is CASGPRDRVTDTQYF. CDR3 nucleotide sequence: TGTGCCAGTGGGCCCCGGGACAGGGTAACAGATACGCAGTATTTT.

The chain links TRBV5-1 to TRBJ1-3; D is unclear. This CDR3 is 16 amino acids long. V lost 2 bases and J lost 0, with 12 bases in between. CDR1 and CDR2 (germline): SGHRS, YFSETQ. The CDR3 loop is CASSLDRGYSGNTIYF. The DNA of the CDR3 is TGCGCCAGCAGCTTAGACCGGGGATACTCTGGAAACACCATATATTTT.

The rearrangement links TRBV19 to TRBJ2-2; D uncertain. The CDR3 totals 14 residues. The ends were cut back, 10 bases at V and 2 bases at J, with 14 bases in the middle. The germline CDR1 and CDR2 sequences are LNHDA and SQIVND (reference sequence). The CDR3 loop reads CATIEAVNTGELFF. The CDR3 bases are TGTGCCACCATCGAGGCGGTTAACACCGGGGAGCTGTTTTTT.

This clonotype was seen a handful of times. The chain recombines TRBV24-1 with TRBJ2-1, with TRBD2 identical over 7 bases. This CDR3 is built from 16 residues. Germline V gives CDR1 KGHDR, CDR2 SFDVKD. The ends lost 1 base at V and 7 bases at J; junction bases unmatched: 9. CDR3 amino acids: CATSDFGSGPLNEQFF. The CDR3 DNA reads TGTGCCACCAGTGATTTCGGTAGCGGGCCCTTGAATGAGCAGTTCTTC.

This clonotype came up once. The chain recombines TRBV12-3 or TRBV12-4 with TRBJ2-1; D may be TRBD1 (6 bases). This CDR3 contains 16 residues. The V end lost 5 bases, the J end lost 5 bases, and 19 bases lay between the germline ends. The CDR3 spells CASSTRTVQGNNEQFF. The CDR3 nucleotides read TGTGCCAGCAGTACAAGGACAGTTCAGGGGAACAATGAGCAGTTCTTC.

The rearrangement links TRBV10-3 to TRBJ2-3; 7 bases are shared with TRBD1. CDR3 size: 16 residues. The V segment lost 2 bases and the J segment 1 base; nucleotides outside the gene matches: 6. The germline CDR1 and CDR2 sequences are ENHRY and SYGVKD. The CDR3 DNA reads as TGTGCCATCAGTGAGCCCGGACAGGCCCGCACAGATACGCAGTATTTT. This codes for CAISEPGQARTDTQYF.

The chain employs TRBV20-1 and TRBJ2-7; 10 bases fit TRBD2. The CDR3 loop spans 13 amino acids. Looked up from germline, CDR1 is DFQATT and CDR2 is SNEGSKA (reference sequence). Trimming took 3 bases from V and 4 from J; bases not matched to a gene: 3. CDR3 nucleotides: TGCAGTGCTAGGGCTAGCGGGAGATACGAGCAGTACTTC. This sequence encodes CSARASGRYEQYF.

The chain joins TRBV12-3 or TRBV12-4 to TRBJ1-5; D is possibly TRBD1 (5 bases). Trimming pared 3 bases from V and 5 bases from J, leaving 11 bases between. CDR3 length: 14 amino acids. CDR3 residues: CASSFGARHQPQHF. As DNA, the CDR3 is TGTGCCAGCAGTTTTGGGGCTCGTCATCAGCCCCAGCATTTT.

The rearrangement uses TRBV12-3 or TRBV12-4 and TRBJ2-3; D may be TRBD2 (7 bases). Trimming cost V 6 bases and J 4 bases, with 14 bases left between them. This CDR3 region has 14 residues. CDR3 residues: CASRVTGRADTQYF. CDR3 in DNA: TGTGCCAGCAGGGTAACAGGGAGGGCAGATACGCAGTATTTT.

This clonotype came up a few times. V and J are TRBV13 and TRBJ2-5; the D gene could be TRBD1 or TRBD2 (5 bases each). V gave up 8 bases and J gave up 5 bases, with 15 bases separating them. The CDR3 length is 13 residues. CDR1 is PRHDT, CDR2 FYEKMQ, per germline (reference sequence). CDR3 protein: CASASGNRETQYF. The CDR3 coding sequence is TGTGCCAGCGCTTCGGGAAACAGGGAGACCCAGTACTTC. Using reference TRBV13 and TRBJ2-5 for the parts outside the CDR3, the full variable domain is AAGVIQSPRHLIKEKRETATLKCYPIPRHDTVYWYQQGPGQDPQFLISFYEKMQSDKGSIPDRFSAQQFSDYHSELNMSSLELGDSALYFCASASGNRETQYFGPGTRLLVL.

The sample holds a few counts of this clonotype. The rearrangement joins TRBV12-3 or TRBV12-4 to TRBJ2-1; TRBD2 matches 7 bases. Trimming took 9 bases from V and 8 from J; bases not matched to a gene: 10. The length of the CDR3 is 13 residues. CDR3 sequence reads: CASLNGGSYEQFF. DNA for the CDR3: TGTGCCAGTTTGAACGGCGGGAGCTATGAGCAGTTCTTC.